The next 29 T cell receptor beta chains were all read from a single sample in a study of T cells after posttransplantation cyclophosphamide. Method: immunoSEQ multiplex PCR; TCRdb's copy keeps in-frame clones and lacks some. The table shows about 6,900 clones, with 95% to 98% occurring only once. The specimen sequenced was naive CD8+ T cells sorted from PBMCs. The receptors were gathered from a woman younger than 45 in good health and a related stem cell transplant donor.

The chain has TRBV19 and TRBJ1-2; D is undetermined. V was clipped by 1 base and J by 0 bases, with 12 bases between them. Germline CDR1 reads LNHDA; CDR2 reads SQIVND (reference sequence). The CDR3 has 16 amino acids. The CDR3 loop is CASSIAATLANYGYTF. The CDR3 DNA reads TGTGCCAGTAGTATAGCGGCAACACTAGCTAACTATGGCTACACCTTC.

This clone showed up just once. The chain carries TRBV29-1 and TRBJ1-2, with D perhaps matching TRBD1 (5 bases). This CDR3 has 12 residues. Germline assignment: CDR1 SQVTM and CDR2 ANQGSEA. Trimming removed 3 bases at V and 12 bases at J, with 17 bases between. The CDR3 loop reads CSVEEGSVPHTF. The CDR3, as DNA: TGCAGCGTTGAGGAGGGGTCAGTCCCTCACACCTTC. Full variable domain (missing parts from reference TRBV29-1 and TRBJ1-2): SAVISQKPSRDICQRGTSLTIQCQVDSQVTMMFWYRQQPGQSLTLIATANQGSEATYESGFVIDKFPISRPNLTFSTLTVSNMSPEDSSIYLCSVEEGSVPHTFGSGTRLTVV.

The chain employs TRBV2 and TRBJ1-2; 8 nucleotides line up with TRBD1. Germline loops: CDR1 SNHLY, CDR2 FYNNEI. Trimming at V came to 6 bases and at J to 2 bases, leaving 5 bases not matched to a gene. The CDR3 totals 14 residues. The CDR3 region is CASSHGQGNYGYTF. CDR3 nucleotide sequence: TGTGCCAGCAGCCACGGACAGGGAAACTATGGCTACACCTTC. Using reference TRBV2 and TRBJ1-2 for the parts outside the CDR3, the full variable domain is EPEVTQTPSHQVTQMGQEVILRCVPISNHLYFYWYRQILGQKVEFLVSFYNNEISEKSEIFDDQFSVERPDGSNFTLKIRSTKLEDSAMYFCASSHGQGNYGYTFGSGTRLTVV.

The chain combines TRBV9 with TRBJ2-1; 7 positions agree with TRBD1. The CDR3 runs 12 residues. The germline gives CDR1 SGDLS, CDR2 YYNGEE. Trimming took 7 bases from V and 5 from J; bases not matched to a gene: 3. The CDR3 region is CASGDRHNEQFF. CDR3 coding DNA: TGTGCCAGCGGGGACAGACACAATGAGCAGTTCTTC.

V and J are TRBV5-1 and TRBJ2-1; TRBD2 is a possible D gene (6 bases). This CDR3 contains 16 residues. Germline CDR1 SGHRS, CDR2 YFSETQ. Trimming stripped 3 bases from V and 6 bases from J, with 19 bases between. The CDR3 region is CASSSRIAGLSNEQFF. The CDR3 DNA reads as TGCGCCAGCAGCTCCCGGATCGCGGGGCTCTCCAATGAGCAGTTCTTC.

The rearrangement uses TRBV21-1 and TRBJ1-1. TRBV21-1 counts as a pseudogene. The CDR3 runs to 13 residues. This CDR3 reads CASSNQSGDEAFF. The CDR3 DNA is TGTGCCAGCAGCAATCAGTCCGGGGATGAAGCTTTCTTT.

The chain joins TRBV11-1 to TRBJ2-6, with no clear D. Trimming took 4 bases from V and 0 from J, leaving 7 bases between them. The V gene's germline CDR1 is SGHAT and CDR2 FQDESV (reference sequence). The CDR3 has 15 amino acids. The CDR3 region is CASSYRSSGANVLTF. CDR3 sequence (DNA): TGTGCCAGCAGCTACCGCAGCTCTGGGGCCAACGTCCTGACTTTC.

In DNA, the CDR3 is TGTGCCACCAGCAGACAGGGAACACGTTCACCCCTCCACTTT. The encoded protein is CATSRQGTRSPLHF. The rearrangement uses TRBV15 and TRBJ1-6; maybe TRBD1 (5 bases). Trimming shortened V by 2 bases and J by 9 bases, and 11 bases separated the two germline ends. The length of the CDR3 is 14 residues. The germline gives CDR1 LNHNV, CDR2 YYDKDF (reference sequence).

This chain links TRBV2 with TRBJ2-5, with 10 bases identical to TRBD1. V lost 7 bases to trimming and J lost 4 bases; unmatched junction nucleotides: 9. The CDR3 runs to 15 residues. The germline V gene has CDR1 SNHLY and CDR2 FYNNEI. CDR3: CASTRGQGSLETQYF. The CDR3 DNA reads as TGTGCCAGCACCCGGGGACAGGGGAGCCTAGAGACCCAGTACTTC.

The chain recombines TRBV7-2 with TRBJ2-5; D unresolved. Deletions cut 0 bases from V and 2 bases from J, with 10 bases between. Germline V gene sequence: CDR1 SGHTA, CDR2 FQGNSA. The CDR3 loop spans 15 amino acids. This chain's CDR3 is CASSLATRIQETQYF. CDR3 nucleotides: TGTGCCAGCAGCTTAGCGACACGAATACAAGAGACCCAGTACTTC. Based on the CDR3 plus reference TRBV7-2 and TRBJ2-5, the full variable domain is GAGVSQSPSNKVTEKGKDVELRCDPISGHTALYWYRQSLGQGLEFLIYFQGNSAPDKSGLPSDRFSAERTGGSVSTLTIQRTQQEDSAVYLCASSLATRIQETQYFGPGTRLLVL.

V gene TRBV7-8 combines with J gene TRBJ1-5; no clear D. The CDR3 runs to 17 residues. Germline lookup yields CDR1 SGHVS and CDR2 FQNEAQ. The V end lost 4 bases, the J end lost 0 bases, and 16 bases lay between the germline ends. As DNA, the CDR3 is TGTGCCAGCAGCTCAGCCGGAACAGACAATAGCAATCAGCCCCAGCATTTT. This gives the protein CASSSAGTDNSNQPQHF.

J is TRBJ2-3 and V is TRBV25-1; TRBD2 is a possible D gene (6 bases). Per germline, CDR1 MGHDK and CDR2 SYGVNS. The CDR3 sequence is 16 residues long. V lost 0 bases and J 1 base, leaving 11 bases between the germline ends. The DNA of the CDR3 is TGTGCCAGCAGTGAATATTATGGGGAGGGCACAGATACGCAGTATTTT. Its translation is CASSEYYGEGTDTQYF.

The chain uses TRBV6-1 and TRBJ2-2; D is ambiguous. V lost 6 bases to trimming and J lost 4 bases, with 18 bases between them. The CDR3 extends over 16 amino acids. CDR1 is MNHNS and CDR2 is SASEGT in the germline V gene. CDR3: CASSEFVSISTGELFF. The CDR3 coding sequence is TGTGCCAGCAGCGAATTCGTCTCAATCAGCACCGGGGAGCTGTTTTTT.

The genes are TRBV6-5 and TRBJ2-3; TRBD2 aligns across 10 bases. V lost 0 bases, J lost 12 bases, and 9 bases stayed unmatched. CDR3 length equals 15 residues. Looked up from germline, CDR1 is MNHEY and CDR2 is SVGAGI. The CDR3 bases are TGTGCCAGCAGTTACTCGTCAGCGGGGGGGGAACTTCAGTATTTT. This encodes CASSYSSAGGELQYF.

This clone was found once. The rearrangement uses TRBV7-9 and TRBJ1-6; 9 bases are shared with TRBD1. After removal of 2 bases from V and 10 bases from J, the junction contained 3 bases not matched to a gene. Germline-derived CDR1 and CDR2 are SEHNR and FQNEAQ (reference sequence). The CDR3 sequence is 14 residues long. CDR3 region: CASSLNRGLSPLHF. Written as DNA, the CDR3 is TGTGCCAGCAGCTTAAACAGGGGGCTGTCACCCCTCCACTTT.

This clone was picked up one time. The rearrangement uses TRBV9 and TRBJ2-3, with 7 bases lining up with TRBD2. The CDR3 runs to 15 residues. V shed 5 bases, J shed 4 bases, and the junction held 10 bases outside the gene matches. CDR1 is SGDLS and CDR2 is YYNGEE in the germline V gene. The CDR3 DNA is TGTGCCAGCAGTTCATCAGGACGGGGGGCAGATACGCAGTATTTT. Encoded protein: CASSSSGRGADTQYF.

The chain carries TRBV5-6 and TRBJ2-7; D call uncertain. V was cut by 0 bases and J by 3 bases, with 7 bases left in between. Germline assignment: CDR1 SGHDT and CDR2 YYEEEE. CDR3 length equals 13 residues. The CDR3 spells CASSLGRSYEQYF. The DNA of the CDR3 is TGTGCCAGCAGCTTGGGACGGAGCTACGAGCAGTACTTC.

V usage is TRBV7-9 and J usage is TRBJ1-6; 7 nucleotides line up with TRBD1. Trimming at V came to 3 bases and at J to 0 bases, leaving 2 bases not matched to a gene. Per germline, CDR1 SEHNR and CDR2 FQNEAQ (reference sequence). The CDR3 runs 16 residues. CDR3 sequence: CASSLAGGSYNSPLHF. In DNA, the CDR3 is TGTGCCAGCAGCTTGGCAGGGGGCTCCTATAATTCACCCCTCCACTTT. Filled out from reference TRBV7-9 and TRBJ1-6, the complete variable domain reads DTGVSQNPRHKITKRGQNVTFRCDPISEHNRLYWYRQTLGQGPEFLTYFQNEAQLEKSRLLSDRFSAERPKGSFSTLEIQRTEQGDSAMYLCASSLAGGSYNSPLHFGNGTRLTVT.

This clone showed up just once. J is TRBJ2-5 and V is TRBV28, with TRBD1 matching over 9 bases. V shed 3 bases and J 1 base; nucleotides not matched to a gene: 12. Per germline, CDR1 MDHEN and CDR2 SYDVKM. The CDR3 has 18 residues. The CDR3 bases are TGTGCCAGCAGTTTGGAACAGGGGGCTCCGACAAGCCAAGAGACCCAGTACTTC. This codes for CASSLEQGAPTSQETQYF.

V is TRBV7-9 and J is TRBJ2-3; 7 bases line up with TRBD1. Germline CDR1 is SEHNR and CDR2 is FQNEAQ (reference sequence). The ends lost 4 bases at V and 2 bases at J; junction bases unmatched: 6. The CDR3 extends over 15 amino acids. The CDR3 DNA follows: TGTGCCAGCAGCTCACCGGGACAGCTCACAGATACGCAGTATTTT. Its protein product is CASSSPGQLTDTQYF.

This chain joins TRBV4-3 and TRBJ2-1; 8 bases line up with TRBD2. V shed 0 bases, J shed 6 bases, and the junction held 4 bases outside the gene matches. The CDR3 covers 15 residues. Per the germline V gene, CDR1 is LGHNA and CDR2 is YSLEER. The CDR3 sequence: CASSQEMAGGNEQFF. The CDR3 DNA sequence: TGCGCCAGCAGCCAAGAGATGGCGGGGGGCAATGAGCAGTTCTTC.

J is TRBJ1-1 and V is TRBV7-9; D perhaps matches TRBD1 (5 bases). The germline gives CDR1 SEHNR, CDR2 FQNEAQ (reference sequence). V was shortened by 6 bases and J by 6 bases, with 8 bases between the two germline ends. This CDR3 is 11 amino acids long. CDR3 sequence (DNA): TGTGCCAGCAGGGCGGGGGCTGAAGCTTTCTTT. Residues: CASRAGAEAFF.

V usage is TRBV14 and J usage is TRBJ2-3, with 12 bases that match TRBD2. The V and J ends lost 4 bases and 6 bases, in that order; junction bases with no gene match: 8. This CDR3 has 16 residues. Germline CDR1 and CDR2: SGHDN and FVKESK. CDR3 bases: TGTGCCAGCAGCCCGCGACTAGCGGGGGATTTGGATACGCAGTATTTT. This codes for CASSPRLAGDLDTQYF.

The gene calls are TRBV9 and TRBJ2-1; 12 bases are shared with TRBD2. CDR3 length: 17 amino acids. CDR1 and CDR2 from the germline V gene are SGDLS and YYNGEE. Trimming took 3 bases from V and 2 from J; bases not matched to a gene: 6. CDR3 in DNA: TGTGCCAGCAGCGGACTAGCGGGGGCCCTACCCTACAATGAGCAGTTCTTC. Protein product: CASSGLAGALPYNEQFF.

The chain has TRBV27 and TRBJ2-7, with a weak D call TRBD1 (6 bases). V was cut by 5 bases and J by 0 bases, with 11 bases left in between. The CDR3 runs 14 residues. CDR1 and CDR2 from the germline V gene are MNHEY and SMNVEV (reference sequence). The CDR3 spells CASSPRTVSYEQYF. CDR3 coding DNA: TGTGCCAGCAGTCCGCGGACAGTCTCCTACGAGCAGTACTTC.

This chain links TRBV14 with TRBJ2-1, with TRBD2 matching over 9 bases. Germline V lookup: CDR1 SGHDN, CDR2 FVKESK. The V and J ends lost 7 bases and 1 base, in that order; junction bases with no gene match: 8. This CDR3 contains 16 residues. This CDR3 is CASKASGAGSYNEQFF. CDR3 nucleotide sequence: TGTGCCAGCAAGGCTAGCGGGGCAGGGTCCTACAATGAGCAGTTCTTC.

The rearrangement links TRBV6-1 to TRBJ1-2; 7 bases align to TRBD1. The V segment lost 5 bases and the J segment 6 bases; nucleotides outside the gene matches: 3. Germline CDR1 reads MNHNS; CDR2 reads SASEGT. The length of the CDR3 is 12 residues. CDR3 in DNA: TGTGCCAGCAGTCCGACAGGGAATGGCTACACCTTC. Its protein is CASSPTGNGYTF.

This chain links TRBV30 with TRBJ2-2; 9 bases match TRBD1. Germline CDR1 reads GTSNPN; CDR2 reads SVGIG (reference sequence). J lost 5 bases, V lost 6 bases, and 4 bases had no gene match. CDR3 length: 13 amino acids. The CDR3 loop reads CACDRGGTGELFF. CDR3 DNA sequence: TGTGCCTGTGACAGGGGGGGAACCGGGGAGCTGTTTTTT.

The chain couples TRBV25-1 to TRBJ2-7; possibly TRBD1 for D (6 bases). From germline, CDR1 is MGHDK and CDR2 SYGVNS. The CDR3 is made up of 14 amino acids. Trimming took off 5 bases at V and 0 bases at J, with 11 bases between the two ends. CDR3 in amino acids: CASSTRGSSYEQYF. In nucleotides, the CDR3 is TGTGCCAGCAGTACCAGGGGTAGCTCCTACGAGCAGTACTTC.